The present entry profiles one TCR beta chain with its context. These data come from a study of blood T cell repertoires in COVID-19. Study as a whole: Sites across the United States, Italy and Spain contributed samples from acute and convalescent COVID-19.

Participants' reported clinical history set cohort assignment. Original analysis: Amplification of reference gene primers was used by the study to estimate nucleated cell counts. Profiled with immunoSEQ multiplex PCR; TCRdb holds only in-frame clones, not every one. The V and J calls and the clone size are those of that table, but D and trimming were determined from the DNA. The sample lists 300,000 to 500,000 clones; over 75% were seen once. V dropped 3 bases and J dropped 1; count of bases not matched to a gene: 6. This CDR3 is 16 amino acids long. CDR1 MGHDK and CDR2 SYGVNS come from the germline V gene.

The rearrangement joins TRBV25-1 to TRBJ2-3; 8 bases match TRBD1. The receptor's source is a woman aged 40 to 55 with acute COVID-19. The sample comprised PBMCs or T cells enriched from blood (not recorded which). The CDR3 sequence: CASSEPRGHRTDTQYF. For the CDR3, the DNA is TGTGCCAGCAGTGAGCCCAGGGGGCACCGCACAGATACGCAGTATTTT.